This T cell receptor (beta chain) is from a study of T cells in Graves' hyperthyroidism and ophthalmopathy. The germline gives CDR1 MGHRA, CDR2 YSYEKL. This CDR3 region has 14 residues. Trimming at V came to 4 bases and at J to 8 bases, leaving 4 bases not matched to a gene. RNA transcripts yielded amplified TCR beta CDR3 regions. The HTBI primer set served for first-round RT-PCR of the TCR CDR3. TCRdb fed the multiplex PCR reads into MiXCR, producing one record per CDR3 protein. The data contain 350,000 to 450,000 distinct CDR3 sequences, about a sixth of them singletons. The chain has TRBV4-1 and TRBJ1-4; 10 bases are shared with TRBD1. What was sequenced was blood. The TCR comes from a woman aged 25 to 39 with Graves' hyperthyroidism that later progressed to Graves' ophthalmopathy. CDR3 nucleotide sequence: TGCGCCAGCAGCCGGGGACAGGGGATAGAAAAACTGTTTTTT. Translation: CASSRGQGIEKLFF.